This TCR beta chain was sequenced during a study of Graves' ophthalmopathy and Graves' hyperthyroidism. The CDR3 is made up of 13 amino acids. V was trimmed by 7 bases and J by 8 bases, leaving 17 bases between them. Germline CDR1 is MNHEY and CDR2 is SMNVEV (reference sequence). The authors amplified TCR beta CDR3 regions from RNA transcripts. RT-PCR was first run with HTBI primers, then multiplex PCR in a second round. TCRdb re-derived calls from the multiplex PCR reads in MiXCR, one entry per CDR3 protein. The sample consists of fewer than 600,000 distinct CDR3 sequences, about an eighth of them appearing once.

Sequenced sample: blood. The chain couples TRBV27 to TRBJ1-2; TRBD1 is a possible D gene (5 bases). This clonotype was obtained from a woman under 40 with Graves' ophthalmopathy. CDR3 in amino acids: CASTGGGTFGYTF. CDR3 DNA sequence: TGTGCCAGCACGGGGGGGGGGACCTTCGGCTACACCTTC.